The next 11 T cell receptor beta chains were all read from a single sample in a study of T-cell reconstitution after alpha-beta-depleted transplantation in children. The TCRbeta library was prepared with unique molecular identifiers. TCRdb reanalysed the PCR reads using MiXCR and keeps one entry per CDR3 protein. This table has roughly 500,000 distinct CDR3 sequences, over 25% appearing once. This specimen was PBMCs from the stem cell graft donor, taken from the stem cell graft. These TCRs come from a human donor who donated a stem cell graft to a child with aplastic anemia.

The chain recombines TRBV20-1 with TRBJ1-2; TRBD1 agrees at 7 bases. Germline CDR1 reads DFQATT; CDR2 reads SNEGSKA (reference sequence). The CDR3 consists of 14 residues. The ends lost 3 bases at V and 7 bases at J; junction bases unmatched: 11. The CDR3 loop is CSASTRRGLGGYTF. CDR3 DNA: TGCAGTGCTAGTACCCGGAGGGGGCTCGGTGGCTACACCTTC.

The V gene is TRBV29-1, the J gene TRBJ1-1, with D uncertain. The germline V gene has CDR1 SQVTM and CDR2 ANQGSEA. The CDR3 runs to 12 residues. The V end lost 5 bases, the J end lost 1 base, and 8 bases lay between the germline ends. The DNA of the CDR3 is TGCAGCGTTCCTTCGGCGAACACTGAAGCTTTCTTT. Translation gives CSVPSANTEAFF.

The table lists this clonotype with a few counts. The chain links TRBV29-1 to TRBJ2-5; 9 positions agree with TRBD1. Trimming cost V 7 bases and J 3 bases; bases outside gene matches: 9. The CDR3 contains 14 residues. The germline gives CDR1 SQVTM, CDR2 ANQGSEA. The CDR3 protein is CSGLPGQGKETQYF. CDR3 in DNA: TGCAGCGGACTTCCGGGACAGGGTAAAGAGACCCAGTACTTC.

This clonotype was found once. The J gene is TRBJ1-4, the V gene TRBV5-1, with TRBD1 as a possible D gene (5 bases). In germline, CDR1 is SGHRS, CDR2 YFSETQ. The V end lost 2 bases, the J end lost 5 bases, and 22 bases lay between the germline ends. The CDR3 spans 18 residues. The CDR3 nucleotides are TGCGCCAGCAGCTTTGGGGACGGTAGTAAAAATTTAAATGAAAAACTGTTTTTT. It is translated as CASSFGDGSKNLNEKLFF.

This clonotype was counted only a few times. The chain employs TRBV20-1 and TRBJ2-3; no firm D call. The CDR3 is 17 residues long. From germline, CDR1 is DFQATT and CDR2 SNEGSKA (reference sequence). Trimming removed 0 bases from V and 5 bases from J, with 21 bases in between. The CDR3 reads CSARDRRLGQARDTQYF. The DNA of the CDR3 is TGCAGTGCTAGAGACCGGCGGCTGGGCCAGGCCCGAGATACGCAGTATTTT.

This clonotype was counted only a few times. This sequence joins TRBV30 and TRBJ2-4; D not certain. The V and J ends lost 7 bases and 0 bases respectively, with 16 bases between them. Germline CDR1 reads GTSNPN; CDR2 reads SVGIG (reference sequence). The CDR3 is made up of 15 amino acids. The CDR3 region is CASSTGQLAKNIQYF. CDR3 nucleotides: TGTGCCTCCTCAACCGGCCAACTAGCCAAAAACATTCAGTACTTC.

This clonotype occurred a few times. This chain links TRBV7-2 with TRBJ2-2, with TRBD2 matching over 10 bases. The J segment lost 2 bases and the V segment lost 5 bases, leaving 5 bases of the junction unmatched. CDR1 SGHTA and CDR2 FQGNSA come from the germline V gene. The CDR3 consists of 16 residues. The CDR3 nucleotides are TGTGCCAGCAGCCAAACTAGCGGGACTAACACCGGGGAGCTGTTTTTT. This sequence encodes CASSQTSGTNTGELFF.

This clonotype came up a few times. CDR3 amino acids: CASTQGPSYNEQFF. The CDR3 nucleotides read TGTGCCAGCACCCAGGGACCTTCCTACAATGAGCAGTTCTTC. The chain recombines TRBV12-3 or TRBV12-4 with TRBJ2-1; D may match TRBD1 or TRBD2 (5 bases each). CDR3 length: 14 amino acids. V was pared by 7 bases and J by 1 base, with 11 bases between.

The V gene is TRBV24-1, the J gene TRBJ2-1; D is unclear. CDR3 size: 12 residues. Germline values: CDR1 KGHDR, CDR2 SFDVKD. V shed 6 bases and J shed 6 bases, with 8 bases lying between them. Written as DNA, the CDR3 is TGTGCCACCAGTCCGGGCCGCAATGAGCAGTTCTTC. This gives the protein CATSPGRNEQFF.

This clonotype came up a few times. This chain connects TRBV7-2 to TRBJ2-5; possibly TRBD1 for D (6 bases). The V end lost 2 bases, the J end lost 8 bases, and 15 bases lay between the germline ends. Germline CDR1 reads SGHTA; CDR2 reads FQGNSA. This CDR3 has 14 residues. CDR3 residues: CASSLSQGEETQYF. Written as DNA, the CDR3 is TGTGCCAGCAGCTTATCACAGGGAGAGGAAACCCAGTACTTC.

The chain recombines TRBV12-3 or TRBV12-4 with TRBJ2-7; D gene uncertain. CDR3 length equals 12 residues. The V end lost 5 bases, the J end lost 2 bases, and 7 bases lay between the germline ends. CDR3 bases: TGTGCCAGCAGTCTAGGGACCTACGAGCAGTACGTC. Translation gives CASSLGTYEQYV.